This passage covers 19 T cell receptor beta chains from one sample sequenced in a study of early T cells in non-severe SARS-CoV-2 infection. TCRdb reprocessed the 5' RACE reads with MiXCR, giving one entry per CDR3 protein. This table holds fewer than 100,000 distinct CDR3 sequences, roughly 13% found once. Sequences were obtained from whole blood. These receptors were obtained from an adult who was a healthcare worker with PCR-confirmed SARS-CoV-2 infection or an uninfected control (not recorded which).

This clonotype was seen a handful of times. The chain combines TRBV12-3 or TRBV12-4 with TRBJ2-4; D ambiguous. The CDR3 consists of 13 residues. Trimming took off 3 bases at V and 6 bases at J, with 9 bases between the two ends. CDR3 amino acids: CASSFQLINIQYF. CDR3 DNA: TGTGCCAGCAGTTTTCAGCTTATAAACATTCAGTACTTC.

The genes are TRBV10-3 and TRBJ2-1, with 9 bases lining up with TRBD2. Germline V gene lookup returns CDR1 ENHRY and CDR2 SYGVKD. The CDR3 loop spans 15 amino acids. The trim removed 3 bases at V and 0 bases at J, leaving 0 bases unmatched. CDR3 loop: CAISDSGGSYNEQFF. In DNA, the CDR3 is TGTGCCATCAGTGATAGCGGGGGCTCCTACAATGAGCAGTTCTTC.

The J gene is TRBJ1-1, the V gene TRBV29-1, with D tentatively TRBD1 (5 bases). The CDR3 extends over 11 amino acids. The V end was cut by 3 bases, the J end by 11 bases, with 13 bases between. Germline CDR1 SQVTM, CDR2 ANQGSEA. The CDR3 loop is CSVERGAMAFF. For the CDR3, the DNA is TGCAGCGTTGAGAGGGGTGCGATGGCTTTCTTT. Combining the CDR3 with reference TRBV29-1 and TRBJ1-1 gives the whole variable domain SAVISQKPSRDICQRGTSLTIQCQVDSQVTMMFWYRQQPGQSLTLIATANQGSEATYESGFVIDKFPISRPNLTFSTLTVSNMSPEDSSIYLCSVERGAMAFFGQGTRLTVV.

The chain joins TRBV11-2 to TRBJ1-6; no definite D call. CDR3 length equals 15 residues. Germline V gene data show CDR1 as SGHAT and CDR2 as FQNNGV. Trimming cost V 2 bases and J 7 bases, with 12 bases left between them. The CDR3 DNA reads as TGTGCCAGCAGCTTAAAAGGGTCCGGGAATTCACCCCTCCACTTT. This encodes CASSLKGSGNSPLHF.

This clonotype was observed a few times. CDR3 DNA sequence: TGTGCCAGCAGCTCGCGGGACAGGTGGAGCAATGAGCAGTTCTTC. Its translation is CASSSRDRWSNEQFF. The chain links TRBV7-9 to TRBJ2-1; 8 nucleotides agree with TRBD1. Germline CDR1 reads SEHNR; CDR2 reads FQNEAQ (reference sequence). The V and J ends lost 4 bases and 6 bases, in that order; junction bases with no gene match: 8. The CDR3 contains 15 residues. Variable domain in full (rest from reference TRBV7-9 and TRBJ2-1): DTGVSQNPRHKITKRGQNVTFRCDPISEHNRLYWYRQTLGQGPEFLTYFQNEAQLEKSRLLSDRFSAERPKGSFSTLEIQRTEQGDSAMYLCASSSRDRWSNEQFFGPGTRLTVL.

DNA of the CDR3: TGCAGTGCTAGACCCCTGACACTAGCGTGGACAGATACGCAGTATTTT. This sequence encodes CSARPLTLAWTDTQYF. The J gene is TRBJ2-3, the V gene TRBV20-1; 7 bases align to TRBD2. The CDR3 contains 16 residues. J gave up 3 bases and V 2 bases, and 11 bases lay outside the gene matches. Germline CDR1 and CDR2: DFQATT and SNEGSKA (reference sequence).

This clonotype has more than one count but fewer than ten. The chain carries TRBV20-1 and TRBJ1-6; possibly TRBD1 for D (5 bases). The germline V gene has CDR1 DFQATT and CDR2 SNEGSKA (reference sequence). With 5 bases removed from V and 6 bases from J, the gap between germline ends came to 17 bases. The CDR3 is 15 residues long. The CDR3 region is CSAARGDPVNSPLHF. CDR3 nucleotides: TGCAGTGCTGCGAGAGGGGACCCTGTTAATTCACCCCTCCACTTT.

J is TRBJ2-5 and V is TRBV5-1; D unclear. The germline CDR1 and CDR2 sequences are SGHRS and YFSETQ. Between the trimmed V and J ends, which lost 3 bases and 1 base, there was a span of 4 bases. This CDR3 is 12 amino acids long. The CDR3 DNA sequence: TGCGCCAGCAGCTACTCCCAAGAGACCCAGTACTTC. Its protein is CASSYSQETQYF. The whole variable domain, remainder taken from reference TRBV5-1 and TRBJ2-5, is KAGVTQTPRYLIKTRGQQVTLSCSPISGHRSVSWYQQTPGQGLQFLFEYFSETQRNKGNFPGRFSGRQFSNSRSEMNVSTLELGDSALYLCASSYSQETQYFGPGTRLLVL.

The chain is built from TRBV2 and TRBJ1-2, with 7 nucleotides matching TRBD1. The V gene end was trimmed by 10 bases and the J gene end by 0 bases; junction bases not matched to a gene: 8. The CDR3 is 14 residues long. The germline gives CDR1 SNHLY, CDR2 FYNNEI. The CDR3 loop reads CANPRTGTNYGYTF. The CDR3 DNA sequence: TGTGCCAACCCCCGGACAGGCACTAACTATGGCTACACCTTC.

This clonotype was observed a handful of times. The CDR3 loop reads CASSTPPPWAGFGYTF. The DNA for the CDR3 is TGTGCCAGCAGTACCCCCCCCCCTTGGGCGGGTTTTGGCTACACCTTC. This chain uses TRBV28 with TRBJ1-2; D remains ambiguous. V gave up 5 bases and J gave up 7 bases, with 23 bases separating them. Germline V CDR1 and CDR2: MDHEN, SYDVKM. CDR3 length: 16 amino acids.

Only a few counts were recorded for this clonotype. The chain employs TRBV7-9 and TRBJ2-5, with D unclear. CDR3 length equals 15 residues. Germline CDR1 is SEHNR and CDR2 is FQNEAQ (reference sequence). The germline V and J ends were trimmed by 4 bases and 0 bases, with 12 bases remaining between them. The CDR3 loop is CASSSLPGDQETQYF. As DNA, the CDR3 is TGTGCCAGCAGCTCCCTCCCAGGCGACCAAGAGACCCAGTACTTC. Filled out from reference TRBV7-9 and TRBJ2-5, the complete variable domain reads DTGVSQNPRHKITKRGQNVTFRCDPISEHNRLYWYRQTLGQGPEFLTYFQNEAQLEKSRLLSDRFSAERPKGSFSTLEIQRTEQGDSAMYLCASSSLPGDQETQYFGPGTRLLVL.

This clonotype occurred many times. This sequence joins TRBV24-1 and TRBJ2-2; the match to TRBD1 covers 10 bases. CDR3 length: 18 amino acids. V dropped 3 bases and J dropped 5; count of bases not matched to a gene: 11. CDR1 is KGHDR and CDR2 is SFDVKD in the germline V gene. CDR3 sequence reads: CATSDRLPGQGTTGELFF. CDR3 bases: TGTGCCACCAGTGATCGCTTACCGGGACAGGGGACGACCGGGGAGCTGTTTTTT.

This clonotype was seen repeatedly, ten times or more. This chain uses TRBV7-2 with TRBJ2-5; the D is unclear. This CDR3 comprises 15 residues. V lost 0 bases to trimming and J lost 7 bases, with 15 bases between them. From germline, CDR1 is SGHTA and CDR2 FQGNSA. The CDR3 region is CASSLARTSPGTQYF. CDR3 sequence (DNA): TGTGCCAGCAGCTTAGCTCGGACCTCACCGGGGACCCAGTACTTC.

This clonotype was seen repeatedly, ten times or more. The chain employs TRBV18 and TRBJ2-7; perhaps TRBD2 as D (6 bases). The ends were cut back, 3 bases at V and 6 bases at J, with 9 bases in the middle. This CDR3 region has 12 residues. CDR1 KGHSH and CDR2 LQKENI come from the germline V gene. This CDR3 is CASSPAGSEQYF. Written as DNA, the CDR3 is TGTGCCAGCTCACCGGCGGGGAGCGAGCAGTACTTC.

The genes are TRBV7-9 and TRBJ2-1; 12 nucleotides line up with TRBD2. J lost 4 bases, V lost 3 bases, and 7 bases had no gene match. Germline CDR1 and CDR2: SEHNR and FQNEAQ (reference sequence). The CDR3 loop spans 17 amino acids. The CDR3 loop reads CASSFTLAGGQYNEQFF. In nucleotides, the CDR3 is TGTGCCAGCAGCTTCACGCTAGCGGGGGGGCAATACAATGAGCAGTTCTTC.

This clonotype was seen only a few times. V and J are TRBV19 and TRBJ2-3, with D uncertain. The V end was cut by 3 bases, the J end by 3 bases, with 10 bases between. CDR1 and CDR2 (germline): LNHDA, SQIVND (reference sequence). This CDR3 is built from 14 residues. The CDR3 loop reads CASSIQIGTDTQYF. In DNA form, the CDR3 reads TGTGCCAGTAGTATCCAGATCGGGACAGATACGCAGTATTTT.

This clonotype was found a few times. This chain connects TRBV20-1 to TRBJ1-1, with D possibly matching TRBD1 (5 bases). Germline CDR1 is DFQATT and CDR2 is SNEGSKA (reference sequence). The CDR3 is made up of 13 amino acids. The V end was cut by 6 bases, the J end by 4 bases, with 15 bases between. This CDR3 is CSAGPGGGTEAFF. As DNA, the CDR3 is TGCAGTGCAGGGCCGGGGGGTGGCACTGAAGCTTTCTTT.

There are a few counts of this clonotype. V gene TRBV15 combines with J gene TRBJ1-2; no definite D call. Germline values: CDR1 LNHNV, CDR2 YYDKDF (reference sequence). CDR3 size: 17 residues. V gave up 0 bases and J gave up 0 bases, with 14 bases separating them. CDR3 region: CATSRDPTRWTNYGYTF. DNA for the CDR3: TGTGCCACCAGCAGAGACCCGACGAGATGGACTAACTATGGCTACACCTTC. The variable domain in full, with the rest retrieved from reference TRBV15 and TRBJ1-2, is DAMVIQNPRYQVTQFGKPVTLSCSQTLNHNVMYWYQQKSSQAPKLLFHYYDKDFNNEADTPDNFQSRRPNTSFCFLDIRSPGLGDTAMYLCATSRDPTRWTNYGYTFGSGTRLTVV.

There are a few counts of this clonotype. This chain joins TRBV11-1 and TRBJ2-7; D is ambiguous. V shed 2 bases and J shed 2 bases, with 10 bases lying between them. The CDR3 extends over 14 amino acids. Germline V gene lookup returns CDR1 SGHAT and CDR2 FQDESV (reference sequence). The CDR3 region has the DNA TGTGCCAGCAGCTTAATTAGAGGTACCTACGAGCAGTACTTC. Encoded protein: CASSLIRGTYEQYF.